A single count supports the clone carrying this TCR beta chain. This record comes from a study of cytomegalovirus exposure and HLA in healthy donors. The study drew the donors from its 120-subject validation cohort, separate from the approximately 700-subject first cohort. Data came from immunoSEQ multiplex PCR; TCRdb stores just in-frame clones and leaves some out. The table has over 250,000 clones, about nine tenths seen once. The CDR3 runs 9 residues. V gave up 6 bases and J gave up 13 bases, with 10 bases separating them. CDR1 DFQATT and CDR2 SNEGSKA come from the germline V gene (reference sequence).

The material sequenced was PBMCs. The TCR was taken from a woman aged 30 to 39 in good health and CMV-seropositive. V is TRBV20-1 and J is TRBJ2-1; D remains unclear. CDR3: CSASVGQFF. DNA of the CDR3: TGCAGTGCGTCTGTGGGCCAGTTCTTC.